This T cell receptor beta chain originates from a study of a mutant IDH1 vaccine in newly diagnosed glioma. The wider study: Earlier treatment was radiotherapy, temozolomide, or both, with most getting both. Findings and caveats of the study: There seemed to be no relation between pseudoprogression and changes in top peripheral T cell clonotypes.

Regarding time point: baseline, week 1 (first vaccination visit). Noted treatment: pre-vaccination baseline after standard-of-care therapy. Profiling relied on immunoSEQ multiplex PCR, and the TCRdb table lists in-frame clones only, not all of them. The data contain some 60,000 clones, about nine tenths of them singletons. As concerns this clone: Its target is unknown.

Per germline, CDR1 SGHAT and CDR2 FQNNGV. The V and J ends lost 8 bases and 3 bases respectively, with 22 bases between them. This CDR3 is built from 17 residues. The sequencing here drew on PBMCs, taken from a glioma patient treated with radiotherapy, temozolomide or both. The sequence was collected from a man in his forties or fifties with glioma. The V gene is TRBV11-2, the J gene TRBJ1-4, with unresolved D. CDR3 sequence: CASLHMATASPNEKLFF. As DNA, the CDR3 is TGTGCCAGCCTCCATATGGCCACCGCGAGTCCTAATGAAAAACTGTTTTTT.